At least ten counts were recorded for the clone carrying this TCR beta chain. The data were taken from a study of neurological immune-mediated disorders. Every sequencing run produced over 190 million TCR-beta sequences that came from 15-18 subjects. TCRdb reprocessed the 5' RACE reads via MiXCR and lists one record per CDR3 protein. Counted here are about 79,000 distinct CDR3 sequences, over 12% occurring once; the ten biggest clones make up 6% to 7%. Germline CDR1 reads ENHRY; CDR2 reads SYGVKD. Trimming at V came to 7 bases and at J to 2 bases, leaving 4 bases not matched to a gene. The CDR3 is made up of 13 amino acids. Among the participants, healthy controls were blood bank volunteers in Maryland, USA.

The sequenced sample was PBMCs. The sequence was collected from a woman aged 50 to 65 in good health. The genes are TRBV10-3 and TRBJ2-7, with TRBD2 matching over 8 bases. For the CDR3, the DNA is TGTGCCATCACGACGGGGGGGGCCTACGAGCAGTACTTC. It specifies CAITTGGAYEQYF.